One T cell receptor beta chain is described in this entry. Antigen unknown. Germline is not matched at one junction end, which may reflect a read error. The CDR3 length is 14 residues. This entry comes from a study of response to subunit inactivated influenza vaccine. The study's findings and limits: Each seasonal influenza vaccination, the authors suggested, recruits few new T cells.

MiXCR, run by TCRdb on the RT-PCR reads, gives a single entry per CDR3 protein. The sample has hundreds of thousands of distinct CDR3 sequences, 15% to 17% seen once; the top ten hold more than 9%. The TCR comes from a man in his fifties who received an inactivated influenza vaccine. V gene TRBV12-3 or TRBV12-4 combines with J gene TRBJ1-6; D unclear. Here the sequenced sample was PBMCs from blood, taken about 13 days after vaccination. The CDR3 sequence: CANSLGIDNSPLHF. The CDR3 DNA sequence: TGTGCCAACAGTTTAGGCATAGATAATTCACCCCTCCACTTT.